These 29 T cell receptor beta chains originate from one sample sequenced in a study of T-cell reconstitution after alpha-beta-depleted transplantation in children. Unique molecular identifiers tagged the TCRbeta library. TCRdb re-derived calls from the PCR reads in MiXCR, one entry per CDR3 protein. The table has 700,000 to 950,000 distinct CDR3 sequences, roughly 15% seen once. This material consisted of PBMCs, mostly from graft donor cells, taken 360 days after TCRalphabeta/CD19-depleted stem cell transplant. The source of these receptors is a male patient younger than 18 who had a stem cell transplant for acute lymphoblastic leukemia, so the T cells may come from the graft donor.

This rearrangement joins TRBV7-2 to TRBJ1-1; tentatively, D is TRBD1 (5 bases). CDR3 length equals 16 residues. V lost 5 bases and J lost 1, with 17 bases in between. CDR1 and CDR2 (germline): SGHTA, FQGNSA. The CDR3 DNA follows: TGTGCCAGCAGCCCCCGTGGGGGGTTGGGGAACACTGAAGCTTTCTTT. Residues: CASSPRGGLGNTEAFF.

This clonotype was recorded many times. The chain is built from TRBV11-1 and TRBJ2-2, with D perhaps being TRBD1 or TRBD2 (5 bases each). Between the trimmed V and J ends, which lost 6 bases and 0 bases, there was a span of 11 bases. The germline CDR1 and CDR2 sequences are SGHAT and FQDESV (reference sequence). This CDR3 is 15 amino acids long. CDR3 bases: TGTGCCAGCAGTTCCGGGACCCCGAACACCGGGGAGCTGTTTTTT. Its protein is CASSSGTPNTGELFF. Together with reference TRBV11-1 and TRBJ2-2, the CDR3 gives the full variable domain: EAEVAQSPRYKITEKSQAVAFWCDPISGHATLYWYRQILGQGPELLVQFQDESVVDDSQLPKDRFSAERLKGVDSTLKIQPAELGDSAMYLCASSSGTPNTGELFFGEGSRLTVL.

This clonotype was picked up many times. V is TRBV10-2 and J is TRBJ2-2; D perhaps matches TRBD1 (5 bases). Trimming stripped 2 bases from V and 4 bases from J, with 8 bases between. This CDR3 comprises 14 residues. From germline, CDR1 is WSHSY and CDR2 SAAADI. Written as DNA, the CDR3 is TGCGCCAGCAGTGAGATAAGGGGCACCGGGGAGCTGTTTTTT. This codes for CASSEIRGTGELFF.

CDR3 protein: CASSPTGRGNEKLFF. In nucleotides, the CDR3 is TGTGCCAGCAGCCCCACAGGGAGGGGTAATGAAAAACTGTTTTTT. The chain is built from TRBV7-9 and TRBJ1-4; possibly TRBD1 for D (6 bases). V lost 5 bases and J 4 bases, leaving 14 bases between the germline ends. The CDR3 is made up of 15 amino acids. Germline-derived CDR1 and CDR2 are SEHNR and FQNEAQ (reference sequence). Supplemented by reference TRBV7-9 and TRBJ1-4, the full variable domain reads DTGVSQNPRHKITKRGQNVTFRCDPISEHNRLYWYRQTLGQGPEFLTYFQNEAQLEKSRLLSDRFSAERPKGSFSTLEIQRTEQGDSAMYLCASSPTGRGNEKLFFGSGTQLSVL.

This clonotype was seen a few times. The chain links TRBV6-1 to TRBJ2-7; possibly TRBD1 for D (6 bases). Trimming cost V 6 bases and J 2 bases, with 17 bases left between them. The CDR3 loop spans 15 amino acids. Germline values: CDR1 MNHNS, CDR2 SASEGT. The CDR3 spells CASRALRGSTYEQYF. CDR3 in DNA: TGTGCCAGCAGGGCCCTCAGGGGATCGACCTACGAGCAGTACTTC.

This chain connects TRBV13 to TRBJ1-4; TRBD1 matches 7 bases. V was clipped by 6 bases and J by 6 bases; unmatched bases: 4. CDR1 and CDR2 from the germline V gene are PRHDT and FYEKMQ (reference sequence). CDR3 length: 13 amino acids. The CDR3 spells CASSSGTDEKLFF. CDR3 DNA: TGTGCCAGCAGTTCCGGGACAGATGAAAAACTGTTTTTT.

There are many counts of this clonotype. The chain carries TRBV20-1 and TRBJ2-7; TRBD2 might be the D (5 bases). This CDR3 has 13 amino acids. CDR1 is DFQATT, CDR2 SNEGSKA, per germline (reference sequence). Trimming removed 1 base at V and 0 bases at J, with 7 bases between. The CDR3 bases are TGCAGTGCTAGAGTACTAGACTCCTACGAGCAGTACTTC. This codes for CSARVLDSYEQYF.

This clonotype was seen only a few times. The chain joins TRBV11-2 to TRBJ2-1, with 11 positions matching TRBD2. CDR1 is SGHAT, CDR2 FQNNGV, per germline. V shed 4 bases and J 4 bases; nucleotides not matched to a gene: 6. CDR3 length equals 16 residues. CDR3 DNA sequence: TGTGCCAGCAGCTCCTTAGCGGGAGGGTTGTACAATGAGCAGTTCTTC. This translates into CASSSLAGGLYNEQFF.

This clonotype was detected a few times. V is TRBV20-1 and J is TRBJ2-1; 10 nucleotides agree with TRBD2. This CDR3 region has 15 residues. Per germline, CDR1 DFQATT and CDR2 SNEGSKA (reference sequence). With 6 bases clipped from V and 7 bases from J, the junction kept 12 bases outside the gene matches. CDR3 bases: TGCAGTGCGCCGCCGGCGCGAGCGGGAGGGAATGAGCAGTTCTTC. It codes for CSAPPARAGGNEQFF.

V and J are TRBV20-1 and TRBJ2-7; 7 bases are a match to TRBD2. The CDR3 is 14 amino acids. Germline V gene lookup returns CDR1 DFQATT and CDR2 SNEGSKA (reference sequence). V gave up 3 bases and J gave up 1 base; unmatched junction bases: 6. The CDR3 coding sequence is TGCAGTGCTAGCGGGCGGGAGCCATCCTACGAGCAGTACTTC. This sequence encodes CSASGREPSYEQYF.

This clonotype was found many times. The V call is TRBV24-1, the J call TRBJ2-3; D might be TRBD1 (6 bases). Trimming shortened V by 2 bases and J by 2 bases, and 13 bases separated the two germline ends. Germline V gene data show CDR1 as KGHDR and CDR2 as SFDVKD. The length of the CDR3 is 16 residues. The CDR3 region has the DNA TGTGCCACCAGTGATTGGGGACACCATTCCACAGATACGCAGTATTTT. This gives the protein CATSDWGHHSTDTQYF.

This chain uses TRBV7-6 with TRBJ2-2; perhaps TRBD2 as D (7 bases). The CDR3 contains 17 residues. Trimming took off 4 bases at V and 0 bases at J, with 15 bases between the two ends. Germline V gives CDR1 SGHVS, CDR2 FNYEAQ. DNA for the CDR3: TGTGCCAGCAGCTCAGGGGACTACCTCGCGAACACCGGGGAGCTGTTTTTT. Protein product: CASSSGDYLANTGELFF.

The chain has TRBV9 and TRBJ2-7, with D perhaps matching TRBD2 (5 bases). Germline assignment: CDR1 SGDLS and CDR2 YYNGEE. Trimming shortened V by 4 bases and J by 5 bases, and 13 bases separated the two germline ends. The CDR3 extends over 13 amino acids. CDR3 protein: CASSREDGDEQYF. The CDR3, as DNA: TGTGCCAGCAGCCGGGAAGACGGGGACGAGCAGTACTTC. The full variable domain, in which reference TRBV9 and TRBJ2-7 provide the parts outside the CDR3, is DSGVTQTPKHLITATGQRVTLRCSPRSGDLSVYWYQQSLDQGLQFLIQYYNGEERAKGNILERFSAQQFPDLHSELNLSSLELGDSALYFCASSREDGDEQYFGPGTRLTVT.

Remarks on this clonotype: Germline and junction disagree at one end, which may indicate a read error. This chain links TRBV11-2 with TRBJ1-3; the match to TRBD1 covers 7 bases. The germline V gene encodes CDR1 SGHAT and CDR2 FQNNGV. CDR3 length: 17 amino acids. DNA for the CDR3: TGTGCCAGCGGCTTAAGGGGGCGCCAACAGGCTGGAAACACCATATATTTT. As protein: CASGLRGRQQAGNTIYF. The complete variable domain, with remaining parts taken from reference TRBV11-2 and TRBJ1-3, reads EAGVAQSPRYKIIEKRQSVAFWCNPISGHATLYWYQQILGQGPKLLIQFQNNGVVDDSQLPKDRFSAERLKGVDSTLKIQPAKLEDSAVYLCASGLRGRQQAGNTIYFGEGSWLTVV.

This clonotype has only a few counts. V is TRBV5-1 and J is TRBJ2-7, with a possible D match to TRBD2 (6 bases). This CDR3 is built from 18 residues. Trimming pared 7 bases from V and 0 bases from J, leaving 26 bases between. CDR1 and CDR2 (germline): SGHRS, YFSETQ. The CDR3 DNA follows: TGCGCCAGCTCCCGGGGAGCGGGCCTTAGGACTAACTCCTACGAGCAGTACTTC. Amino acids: CASSRGAGLRTNSYEQYF.

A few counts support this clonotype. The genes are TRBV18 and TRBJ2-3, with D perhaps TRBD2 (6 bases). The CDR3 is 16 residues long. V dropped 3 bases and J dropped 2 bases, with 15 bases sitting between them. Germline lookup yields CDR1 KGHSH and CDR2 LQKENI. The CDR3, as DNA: TGTGCCAGCTCACCGCCGGGGGTTCCCCCCACAGATACGCAGTATTTT. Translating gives CASSPPGVPPTDTQYF. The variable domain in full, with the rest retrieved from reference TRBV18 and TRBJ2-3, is NAGVMQNPRHLVRRRGQEARLRCSPMKGHSHVYWYRQLPEEGLKFMVYLQKENIIDESGMPKERFSAEFPKEGPSILRIQQVVRGDSAAYFCASSPPGVPPTDTQYFGPGTRLTVL.

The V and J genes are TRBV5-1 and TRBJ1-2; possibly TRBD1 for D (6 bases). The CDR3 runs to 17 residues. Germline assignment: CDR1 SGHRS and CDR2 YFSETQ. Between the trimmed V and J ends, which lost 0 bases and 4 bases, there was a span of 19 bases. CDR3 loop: CASSLVGTPTWGYGYTF. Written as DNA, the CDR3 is TGCGCCAGCAGCTTGGTGGGGACACCAACCTGGGGCTATGGCTACACCTTC. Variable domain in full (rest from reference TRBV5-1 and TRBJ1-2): KAGVTQTPRYLIKTRGQQVTLSCSPISGHRSVSWYQQTPGQGLQFLFEYFSETQRNKGNFPGRFSGRQFSNSRSEMNVSTLELGDSALYLCASSLVGTPTWGYGYTFGSGTRLTVV.

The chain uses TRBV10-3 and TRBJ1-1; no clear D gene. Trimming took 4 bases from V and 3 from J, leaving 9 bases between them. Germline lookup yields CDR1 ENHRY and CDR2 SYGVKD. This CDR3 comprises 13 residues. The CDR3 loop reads CAISGGPDTEAFF. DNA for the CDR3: TGTGCCATCAGTGGTGGACCAGACACTGAAGCTTTCTTT.

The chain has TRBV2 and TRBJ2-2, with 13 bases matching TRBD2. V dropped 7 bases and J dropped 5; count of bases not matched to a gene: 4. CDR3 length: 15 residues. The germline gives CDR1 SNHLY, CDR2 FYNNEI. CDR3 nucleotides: TGTGCCAGCACCGGACTAGCGGGAGTAACCGGGGAGCTGTTTTTT. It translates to CASTGLAGVTGELFF.

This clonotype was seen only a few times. The DNA of the CDR3 is TGTGCCAGCACTGGACAGCGCATGTGGGCAGATACGCAGTATTTT. This codes for CASTGQRMWADTQYF. This sequence joins TRBV28 and TRBJ2-3; possibly TRBD1 for D (6 bases). Trimming cost V 7 bases and J 4 bases, with 18 bases left between them. Per the germline V gene, CDR1 is MDHEN and CDR2 is SYDVKM. The CDR3 sequence is 15 residues long. The full variable domain, with the rest looked up from reference TRBV28 and TRBJ2-3, is DVKVTQSSRYLVKRTGEKVFLECVQDMDHENMFWYRQDPGLGLRLIYFSYDVKMKEKGDIPEGYSVSREKKERFSLILESASTNQTSMYLCASTGQRMWADTQYFGPGTRLTVL.

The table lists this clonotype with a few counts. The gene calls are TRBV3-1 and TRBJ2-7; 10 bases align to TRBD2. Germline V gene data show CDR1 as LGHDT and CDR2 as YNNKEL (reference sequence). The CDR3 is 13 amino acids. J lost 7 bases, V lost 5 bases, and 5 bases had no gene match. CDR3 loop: CASSTGTSEEQYF. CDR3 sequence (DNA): TGTGCCAGCAGCACCGGGACTAGCGAGGAGCAGTACTTC.

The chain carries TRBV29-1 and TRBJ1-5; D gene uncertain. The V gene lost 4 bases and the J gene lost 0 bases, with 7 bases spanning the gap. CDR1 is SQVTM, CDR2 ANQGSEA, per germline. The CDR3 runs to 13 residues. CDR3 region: CSVAEYSNQPQHF. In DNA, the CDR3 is TGCAGCGTTGCCGAATATAGCAATCAGCCCCAGCATTTT.

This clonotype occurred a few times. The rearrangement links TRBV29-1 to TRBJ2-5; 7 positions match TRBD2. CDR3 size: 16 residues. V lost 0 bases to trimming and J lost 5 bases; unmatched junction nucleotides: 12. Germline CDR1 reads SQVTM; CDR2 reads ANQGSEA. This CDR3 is CSVEDTYRGVPETQYF. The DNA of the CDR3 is TGCAGCGTTGAAGATACCTATCGGGGGGTTCCGGAGACCCAGTACTTC.

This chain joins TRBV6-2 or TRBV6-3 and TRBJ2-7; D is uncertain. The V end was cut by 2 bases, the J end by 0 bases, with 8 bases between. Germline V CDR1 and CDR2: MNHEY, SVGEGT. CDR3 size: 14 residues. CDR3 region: CASSYGGYSYEQYF. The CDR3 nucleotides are TGTGCCAGCAGTTACGGCGGATACTCCTACGAGCAGTACTTC.

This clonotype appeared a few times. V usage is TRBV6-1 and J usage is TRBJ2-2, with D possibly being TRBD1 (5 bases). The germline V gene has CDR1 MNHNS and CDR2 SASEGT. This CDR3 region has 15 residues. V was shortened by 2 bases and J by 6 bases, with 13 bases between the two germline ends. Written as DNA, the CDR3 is TGTGCCAGCAGTGAACAGGGATTGGGGCCCGGGGAGCTGTTTTTT. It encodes CASSEQGLGPGELFF.

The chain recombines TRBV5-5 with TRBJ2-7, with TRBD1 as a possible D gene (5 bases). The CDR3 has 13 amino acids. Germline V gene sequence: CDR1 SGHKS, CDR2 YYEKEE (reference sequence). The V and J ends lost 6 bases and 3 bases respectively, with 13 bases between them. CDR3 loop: CASTFDSSYEQYF. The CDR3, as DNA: TGTGCCAGCACCTTCGACAGCAGCTACGAGCAGTACTTC.

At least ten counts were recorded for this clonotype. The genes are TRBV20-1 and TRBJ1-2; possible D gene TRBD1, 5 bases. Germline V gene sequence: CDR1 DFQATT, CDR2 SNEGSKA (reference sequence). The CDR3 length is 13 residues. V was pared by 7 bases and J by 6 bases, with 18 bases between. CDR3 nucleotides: TGCAGTGGACGACAGCCCAACTCGAATGGCTACACCTTC. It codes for CSGRQPNSNGYTF.

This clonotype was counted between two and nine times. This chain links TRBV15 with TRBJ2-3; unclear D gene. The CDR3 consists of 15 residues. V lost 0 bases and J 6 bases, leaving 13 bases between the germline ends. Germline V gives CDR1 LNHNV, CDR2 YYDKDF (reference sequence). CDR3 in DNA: TGTGCCACCAGCAGAGATTGGGCACGACCGGATACGCAGTATTTT. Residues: CATSRDWARPDTQYF.

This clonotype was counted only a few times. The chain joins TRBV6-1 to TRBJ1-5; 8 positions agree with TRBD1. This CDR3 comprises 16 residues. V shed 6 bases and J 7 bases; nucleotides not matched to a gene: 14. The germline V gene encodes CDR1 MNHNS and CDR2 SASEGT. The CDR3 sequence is CASRGTGTGPLQPQHF. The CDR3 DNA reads TGTGCCAGCAGGGGGACCGGGACAGGCCCTTTACAGCCCCAGCATTTT.